A single sample is the source of the 5 T cell receptor beta chains below, sequenced in a study of blood T cell repertoires in COVID-19. The assay was immunoSEQ multiplex PCR, and TCRdb's table has in-frame clones only and misses some. The sample records 200,000 to 250,000 clones, roughly 90% being singletons. The sample comprised PBMCs or T cells enriched from blood (not recorded which). The receptors derive from a woman aged 40 to 55 with acute COVID-19.

The V call is TRBV19, the J call TRBJ2-5; D gene ambiguous. The CDR3 extends over 14 amino acids. The V end was cut by 4 bases, the J end by 7 bases, with 16 bases between. Germline CDR1 reads LNHDA; CDR2 reads SQIVND (reference sequence). CDR3 in amino acids: CASSTSLFLGTQYF. The CDR3 nucleotides read TGTGCCAGTAGTACTTCTCTCTTCCTCGGGACCCAGTACTTC.

The chain combines TRBV7-2 with TRBJ2-1; 11 nucleotides agree with TRBD2. Germline V gives CDR1 SGHTA, CDR2 FQGNSA. The CDR3 length is 15 residues. J gave up 5 bases and V 4 bases, and 4 bases lay outside the gene matches. In DNA form, the CDR3 reads TGTGCCAGCAGCTCTCTAGCGGGGGGCAACAATGAGCAGTTCTTC. Its translation: CASSSLAGGNNEQFF.

The rearrangement joins TRBV14 to TRBJ2-7; 12 bases match TRBD1. The V gene's germline CDR1 is SGHDN and CDR2 FVKESK. The CDR3 extends over 15 amino acids. The V segment lost 4 bases and the J segment 2 bases; nucleotides outside the gene matches: 3. The CDR3 nucleotides are TGTGCCAGCAGCCGGGGGACAGGGGGCACCTACGAGCAGTACTTC. Translated: CASSRGTGGTYEQYF. The full variable domain, its missing parts supplied by reference TRBV14 and TRBJ2-7, is EAGVTQFPSHSVIEKGQTVTLRCDPISGHDNLYWYRRVMGKEIKFLLHFVKESKQDESGMPNNRFLAERTGGTYSTLKVQPAELEDSGVYFCASSRGTGGTYEQYFGPGTRLTVT.

V gene TRBV4-3 combines with J gene TRBJ1-5; tentatively, D is TRBD1 (6 bases). The CDR3 contains 15 residues. Trimming left V 0 bases short and J 7 bases short, with 13 bases between. The germline V gene has CDR1 LGHNA and CDR2 YSLEER. In nucleotides, the CDR3 is TGCGCCAGCAGCCAAGATAGGCAGGGGTGGCAGCCCCAGCATTTT. Residues: CASSQDRQGWQPQHF.

This clone was detected a few times. This chain connects TRBV2 to TRBJ2-3, with D tentatively TRBD2 (6 bases). The CDR3 has 16 amino acids. Germline CDR1 and CDR2: SNHLY and FYNNEI. The V end was cut by 10 bases, the J end by 3 bases, with 23 bases between. The CDR3 coding sequence is TGTGCCACCCTCAACGAGGAGGGAGATGGAACAGATACGCAGTATTTT. It specifies CATLNEEGDGTDTQYF.